This T cell receptor (beta chain) was captured by sequencing in a study of cytomegalovirus exposure and HLA in healthy donors. Regarding the study as a whole: One later analysis, an examination of the 90 to 150 validation repertoires, found that first-cohort TCR clusters tended to co-occur in them. The classifier reportedly diagnosed cytomegalovirus status with high specificity and sensitivity. The listing of 150 to 200 TCR beta chains classed them as cytomegalovirus-associated.

Measured with immunoSEQ multiplex PCR; TCRdb has only the in-frame clones, and not every one. This table holds around 63,000 clones, around 96% found once. Germline assignment: CDR1 MDHEN and CDR2 SYDVKM. V was trimmed by 8 bases and J by 4 bases, leaving 17 bases between them. This CDR3 is 15 amino acids long. The donors were members of the validation cohort comprising roughly 130 subjects, separate from the roughly 640-subject first cohort. On this clone: Its matching antigen is unknown.

This receptor was taken from a woman between 18 and 30 years old in good health and CMV-seronegative. The sequencing sample was made of PBMCs. The J gene is TRBJ2-2, the V gene TRBV28, with a weak D call TRBD2 (6 bases). CDR3 amino acids: CASVPWGVITGELFF. CDR3 sequence (DNA): TGTGCCAGCGTGCCTTGGGGGGTAATCACCGGGGAGCTGTTTTTT.